This T cell receptor (beta chain) originates from a study of tumor and adjacent non-tumor tissue in lung cancer. No cell sorting was done before RNA was extracted from the tissue. A modified ARM-PCR protocol with three rounds of nested PCR amplified TCRbeta. Each CDR3 protein gets one entry after TCRdb re-called the multiplex PCR reads with MiXCR. The sample contains about 85,000 distinct CDR3 sequences, around two thirds of which appear only once. Germline V gene lookup returns CDR1 SQVTM and CDR2 ANQGSEA. J was trimmed by 3 bases and V by 7 bases; bases with no gene match: 28. The CDR3 is 20 residues long.

The genes are TRBV29-1 and TRBJ1-1; 8 bases line up with TRBD1. Sequencing was done on a sample of lung tumor tissue. The clonotype comes from a man in his 70s with non-small cell lung cancer. In DNA form, the CDR3 reads TGCAGCGCCCCGCGTAATGATGTCAGGGGGCATCTGCGGTACGACACTGAAGCTTTCTTT. Translation gives CSAPRNDVRGHLRYDTEAFF. The whole variable domain, remainder taken from reference TRBV29-1 and TRBJ1-1, is SAVISQKPSRDICQRGTSLTIQCQVDSQVTMMFWYRQQPGQSLTLIATANQGSEATYESGFVIDKFPISRPNLTFSTLTVSNMSPEDSSIYLCSAPRNDVRGHLRYDTEAFFGQGTRLTVV.